The text below deals with one TCR beta chain. As yet, its antigen is unknown. Cryopreserved PBMCs were CD4-enriched, then split into naive and memory cells. Naive or memory CD4+ cells were cultured 1:1 with T cell-depleted PBMCs plus CEF. This sample was included in a study of CD4 T cells in relation to SARS-CoV-2 and coronaviruses. The wider study: The restricting HLA molecule for shared crossreactive spike epitopes was mapped.

The table came from immunoSEQ multiplex PCR; TCRdb's copy has only in-frame clones and leaves some out. The profile shows tens of thousands of clones, 82% of them singletons. CDR3 size: 15 residues. Trimming shortened V by 4 bases and J by 0 bases, and 13 bases separated the two germline ends. The germline V gene encodes CDR1 SGHRS and CDR2 YFSETQ. V and J are TRBV5-1 and TRBJ1-1; D is unclear. This TCR derives from an adult with COVID-19. The sample comprised naive CD4+ T cells from PBMCs, cultured in vitro. As to subset: naive CD4+ T cells isolated by negative enrichment. CDR3 residues: CASSLSRALNTEAFF. The CDR3 DNA reads as TGCGCCAGCAGCCTATCCCGGGCCCTGAACACTGAAGCTTTCTTT. The entire variable domain, with the rest obtained from reference TRBV5-1 and TRBJ1-1, is as follows: KAGVTQTPRYLIKTRGQQVTLSCSPISGHRSVSWYQQTPGQGLQFLFEYFSETQRNKGNFPGRFSGRQFSNSRSEMNVSTLELGDSALYLCASSLSRALNTEAFFGQGTRLTVV.